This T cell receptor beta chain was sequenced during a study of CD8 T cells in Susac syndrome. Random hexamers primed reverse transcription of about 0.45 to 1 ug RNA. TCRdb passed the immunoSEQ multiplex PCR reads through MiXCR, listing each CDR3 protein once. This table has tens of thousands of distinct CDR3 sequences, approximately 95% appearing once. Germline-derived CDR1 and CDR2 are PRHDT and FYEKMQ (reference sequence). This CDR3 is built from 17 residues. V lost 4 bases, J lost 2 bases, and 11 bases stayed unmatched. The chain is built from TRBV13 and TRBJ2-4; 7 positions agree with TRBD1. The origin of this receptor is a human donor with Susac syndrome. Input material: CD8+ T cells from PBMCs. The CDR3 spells CASSSRTGANTKNIQYF. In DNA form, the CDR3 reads TGTGCCAGCAGCTCCAGAACAGGGGCTAACACCAAAAACATTCAGTACTTC.